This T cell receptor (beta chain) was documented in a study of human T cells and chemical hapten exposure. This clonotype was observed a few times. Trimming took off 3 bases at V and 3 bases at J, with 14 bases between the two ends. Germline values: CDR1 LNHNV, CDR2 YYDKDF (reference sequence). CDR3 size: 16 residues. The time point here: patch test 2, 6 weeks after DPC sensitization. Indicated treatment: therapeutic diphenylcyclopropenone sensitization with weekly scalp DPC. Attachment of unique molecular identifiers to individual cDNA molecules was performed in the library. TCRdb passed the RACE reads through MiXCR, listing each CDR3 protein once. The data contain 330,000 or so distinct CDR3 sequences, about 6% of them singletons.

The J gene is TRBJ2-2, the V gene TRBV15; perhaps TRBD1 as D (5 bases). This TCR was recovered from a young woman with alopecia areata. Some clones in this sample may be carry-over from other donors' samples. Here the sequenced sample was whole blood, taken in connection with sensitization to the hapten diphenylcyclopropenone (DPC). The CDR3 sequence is CATSSGTGWDTGELFF. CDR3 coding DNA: TGTGCCACCAGCAGTGGTACAGGATGGGACACCGGGGAGCTGTTTTTT.